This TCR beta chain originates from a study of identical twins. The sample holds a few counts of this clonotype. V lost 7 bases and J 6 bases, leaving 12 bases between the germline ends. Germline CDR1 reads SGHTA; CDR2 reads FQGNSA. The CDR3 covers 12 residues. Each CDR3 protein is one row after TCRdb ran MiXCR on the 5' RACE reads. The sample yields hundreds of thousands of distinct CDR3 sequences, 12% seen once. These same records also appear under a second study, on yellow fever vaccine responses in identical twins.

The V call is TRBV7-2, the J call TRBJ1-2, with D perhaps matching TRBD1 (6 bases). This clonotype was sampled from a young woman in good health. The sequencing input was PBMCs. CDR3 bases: TGTGCCAGCACACAGGGTTTAGATGGCTACACCTTC. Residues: CASTQGLDGYTF.